These 25 T cell receptor beta chains share one sample of origin, sequenced in a study of OX40 agonist ivuxolimab in advanced cancers. Generated by immunoSEQ multiplex PCR, the TCRdb table keeps only in-frame clones and is missing some. Of 90,000 to 100,000 clones in the sample, roughly 91% were seen once. The sample here was CD4+ or CD8+ T cells sorted from blood, taken in a trial of the OX40 agonist ivuxolimab. All receptors come from an adult with an advanced solid tumor such as melanoma, head and neck, liver or kidney cancer.

The CDR3 DNA is TGTGCCAGTAGTCCGGGGGCAACCGGGGAGCTGTTTTTT. This codes for CASSPGATGELFF. The rearrangement joins TRBV19 to TRBJ2-2, with D possibly called TRBD1 or TRBD2 (6 bases each). Trimming left V 5 bases short and J 5 bases short, with 9 bases between. The CDR3 is 13 residues long. From germline, CDR1 is LNHDA and CDR2 SQIVND (reference sequence).

This sequence joins TRBV19 and TRBJ2-3, with D perhaps given as TRBD1 or TRBD2 (5 bases each). Trimming stripped 3 bases from V and 9 bases from J, with 7 bases between. Per the germline V gene, CDR1 is LNHDA and CDR2 is SQIVND (reference sequence). The CDR3 consists of 11 residues. The DNA for the CDR3 is TGTGCCAGTAGTATGGGGGTAACGCAGTATTTT. This codes for CASSMGVTQYF.

V gene TRBV7-2 combines with J gene TRBJ2-2; 12 nucleotides line up with TRBD2. The CDR3 is made up of 16 amino acids. Losses at the gene ends were 5 bases for V and 5 bases for J; bases not matched to a gene: 6. Per the germline V gene, CDR1 is SGHTA and CDR2 is FQGNSA. The CDR3: CASSPRLAGVTGELFF. CDR3 sequence (DNA): TGTGCCAGCAGCCCCCGACTAGCGGGAGTTACCGGGGAGCTGTTTTTT.

The chain carries TRBV11-1 and TRBJ2-5; D not certain. V was trimmed by 1 base and J by 7 bases, leaving 13 bases between them. This CDR3 region has 14 residues. Germline V gene sequence: CDR1 SGHAT, CDR2 FQDESV (reference sequence). In DNA, the CDR3 is TGTGCCAGCAGCTTAGAGGCCTCCACCCGGACCCAGTACTTC. Translating it yields CASSLEASTRTQYF.

The gene calls are TRBV25-1 and TRBJ1-3; D is unclear. CDR3 length: 16 amino acids. The germline CDR1 and CDR2 sequences are MGHDK and SYGVNS. V was pared by 3 bases and J by 0 bases, with 12 bases between. In DNA, the CDR3 is TGTGCCAGCAGTGATGCAGGCCGGATCTCTGGAAACACCATATATTTT. Amino acid sequence: CASSDAGRISGNTIYF.

This chain connects TRBV6-4 to TRBJ2-7; 8 nucleotides match TRBD1. The germline gives CDR1 MRHNA, CDR2 SNTAGT. The V and J ends lost 9 bases and 4 bases, in that order; junction bases with no gene match: 8. This CDR3 comprises 13 residues. The CDR3 nucleotides read TGTGCCAGTTTTGGACAGGGATCTTACGAGCAGTACTTC. Protein: CASFGQGSYEQYF.

This rearrangement joins TRBV7-2 to TRBJ2-1; D is unresolved. Per germline, CDR1 SGHTA and CDR2 FQGNSA. This CDR3 has 12 amino acids. V was cut by 4 bases and J by 7 bases, with 8 bases left in between. Here the CDR3 reads CASSSPGNEQFF. CDR3 DNA sequence: TGTGCCAGCAGCTCCCCTGGAAATGAGCAGTTCTTC.

The V call is TRBV30, the J call TRBJ2-7, with D perhaps TRBD1 (5 bases). V lost 5 bases to trimming and J lost 5 bases, with 19 bases between them. This CDR3 is built from 14 residues. Germline loops: CDR1 GTSNPN, CDR2 SVGIG (reference sequence). The CDR3 sequence: CAWAQGTPLDEQYF. CDR3 nucleotides: TGTGCCTGGGCCCAGGGTACACCGCTCGACGAGCAGTACTTC. The whole variable domain, remainder taken from reference TRBV30 and TRBJ2-7, is SQTIHQWPATLVQPVGSPLSLECTVEGTSNPNLYWYRQAAGRGLQLLFYSVGIGQISSEVPQNLSASRPQDRQFILSSKKLLLSDSGFYLCAWAQGTPLDEQYFGPGTRLTVT.

Here the CDR3 DNA reads TGCGCCAGCAGCTTGGTGGCGGAGGCCTACAATGAGCAGTTCTTC. The encoded protein is CASSLVAEAYNEQFF. This chain links TRBV5-1 with TRBJ2-1, with D possibly TRBD2 on 5 matching bases. Deletions cut 0 bases from V and 2 bases from J, with 9 bases between. Germline CDR1 and CDR2: SGHRS and YFSETQ. The CDR3 length is 15 residues.

This sequence joins TRBV4-2 and TRBJ2-2, with D maybe TRBD1 (6 bases). This CDR3 comprises 16 residues. Germline V gene sequence: CDR1 LGHNA, CDR2 YNFKEQ. V lost 0 bases to trimming and J lost 3 bases, with 11 bases between them. CDR3: CASSQDHRVDTGELFF. In DNA form, the CDR3 reads TGTGCCAGCAGCCAAGATCACAGGGTGGACACCGGGGAGCTGTTTTTT.

The chain joins TRBV2 to TRBJ2-3; D not certain. V lost 11 bases, J lost 1 base, and 16 bases lay in between. Germline CDR1 and CDR2: SNHLY and FYNNEI. This CDR3 is built from 14 residues. CDR3 in DNA: TGTGCCGACAAGACGTCAGGTGGCACAGATACGCAGTATTTT. Translation gives CADKTSGGTDTQYF.

The V call is TRBV11-1, the J call TRBJ2-1; D gene ambiguous. This CDR3 comprises 15 residues. The germline V gene has CDR1 SGHAT and CDR2 FQDESV (reference sequence). The V and J ends lost 3 bases and 10 bases respectively, with 19 bases between them. The CDR3: CASSFLLGTVGEQFF. The CDR3 DNA follows: TGTGCCAGCAGCTTTCTCCTGGGTACGGTCGGGGAGCAGTTCTTC.

The genes are TRBV6-5 and TRBJ1-5, with D hard to call. V gave up 5 bases and J gave up 12 bases, with 11 bases separating them. Looked up from germline, CDR1 is MNHEY and CDR2 is SVGAGI. There are 11 residues in the CDR3. Here the CDR3 reads CASSEGPGQHF. The DNA for the CDR3 is TGTGCCAGCAGTGAAGGCCCCGGCCAGCATTTT.

This chain uses TRBV30 with TRBJ2-2; D tentatively fits TRBD1 or TRBD2 (5 bases each). The V and J ends lost 2 bases and 2 bases respectively, with 15 bases between them. CDR3 length: 16 residues. The germline gives CDR1 GTSNPN, CDR2 SVGIG (reference sequence). The CDR3 is CAWSPPGQRNTGELFF. CDR3 bases: TGTGCCTGGAGTCCCCCGGGGCAGAGAAACACCGGGGAGCTGTTTTTT.

This chain connects TRBV19 to TRBJ2-1, with 7 nucleotides matching TRBD1. Germline assignment: CDR1 LNHDA and CDR2 SQIVND (reference sequence). The CDR3 runs 14 residues. V trimming: 7 bases; J trimming: 3 bases; junction bases outside the gene matches: 6. CDR3 region: CASNTGVDYNEQFF. In DNA form, the CDR3 reads TGTGCCAGTAACACAGGGGTGGACTACAATGAGCAGTTCTTC.

The rearrangement uses TRBV7-3 and TRBJ2-3; D may be TRBD2 (5 bases). CDR1 and CDR2 (germline): SGHTA, FQGTGA. This CDR3 region has 13 residues. V lost 3 bases and J lost 1, with 5 bases in between. CDR3 protein: CASSFSGTDTQYF. For the CDR3, the DNA is TGTGCCAGCAGCTTTAGCGGCACAGATACGCAGTATTTT.

The chain's CDR3 is CASSPETSLAIDTQYF. CDR3 DNA: TGTGCCAGCTCACCAGAGACTAGCTTGGCGATAGATACGCAGTATTTT. The chain uses TRBV18 and TRBJ2-3, with 7 bases identical to TRBD2. Germline V CDR1 and CDR2: KGHSH, LQKENI. V trimming: 2 bases; J trimming: 5 bases; junction bases outside the gene matches: 10. The CDR3 spans 16 residues.

The chain has TRBV6-4 and TRBJ2-3; weak D call: TRBD1 (6 bases). The CDR3 consists of 15 residues. CDR1 is MRHNA, CDR2 SNTAGT, per germline. V was shortened by 5 bases and J by 4 bases, with 16 bases between the two germline ends. The CDR3 reads CASSWNRESADTQYF. CDR3 DNA sequence: TGTGCCAGCAGTTGGAACAGGGAGAGTGCAGATACGCAGTATTTT.

The chain employs TRBV2 and TRBJ2-6; 8 bases fit TRBD1. The V segment lost 4 bases and the J segment 2 bases; nucleotides outside the gene matches: 1. From germline, CDR1 is SNHLY and CDR2 FYNNEI. There are 15 residues in the CDR3. The CDR3 sequence: CASSVQGAGANVLTF. The CDR3 nucleotides are TGTGCCAGCAGTGTACAGGGGGCTGGGGCCAACGTCCTGACTTTC.

This chain links TRBV5-1 with TRBJ1-2; D remains ambiguous. This CDR3 has 13 residues. Germline V gene data show CDR1 as SGHRS and CDR2 as YFSETQ. Trimming took off 0 bases at V and 4 bases at J, with 7 bases between the two ends. DNA of the CDR3: TGCGCCAGCAGCTTGGTGGGTGGCTATGGCTACACCTTC. Translation gives CASSLVGGYGYTF. Using reference TRBV5-1 and TRBJ1-2 for the parts outside the CDR3, the full variable domain is KAGVTQTPRYLIKTRGQQVTLSCSPISGHRSVSWYQQTPGQGLQFLFEYFSETQRNKGNFPGRFSGRQFSNSRSEMNVSTLELGDSALYLCASSLVGGYGYTFGSGTRLTVV.

The count of this clone is one. The V and J genes are TRBV11-3 and TRBJ2-2; the D gene is possibly TRBD2 (5 bases). The germline V and J ends were trimmed by 6 bases and 4 bases, with 12 bases remaining between them. The CDR3 has 14 residues. Germline V CDR1 and CDR2: SGHNT, YENEEA. This CDR3 reads CASRAEAGTGELFF. The DNA for the CDR3 is TGTGCCAGCAGAGCGGAGGCGGGCACCGGGGAGCTGTTTTTT. The full variable domain, in which reference TRBV11-3 and TRBJ2-2 provide the parts outside the CDR3, is EAGVVQSPRYKIIEKKQPVAFWCNPISGHNTLYWYLQNLGQGPELLIRYENEEAVDDSQLPKDRFSAERLKGVDSTLKIQPAELGDSAVYLCASRAEAGTGELFFGEGSRLTVL.

J is TRBJ2-7 and V is TRBV5-4; D gene ambiguous. CDR1 and CDR2 (germline): SGHNT, YYREEE (reference sequence). The CDR3 has 13 residues. V was shortened by 0 bases and J by 3 bases, with 7 bases between the two germline ends. In DNA, the CDR3 is TGTGCCAGCAGCTTGGTTGGGGACTACGAGCAGTACTTC. It yields the protein CASSLVGDYEQYF.

The table lists this clone with a count of one. The gene calls are TRBV19 and TRBJ1-5, with 7 bases aligning to TRBD1. The CDR3 has 14 amino acids. Per germline, CDR1 LNHDA and CDR2 SQIVND (reference sequence). Losses at the gene ends were 11 bases for V and 2 bases for J; bases not matched to a gene: 9. This chain's CDR3 is CACGRQGGNQPQHF. CDR3 sequence (DNA): TGTGCCTGCGGCAGACAGGGAGGCAATCAGCCCCAGCATTTT. The variable domain in full, completed from reference TRBV19 and TRBJ1-5, reads DGGITQSPKYLFRKEGQNVTLSCEQNLNHDAMYWYRQDPGQGLRLIYYSQIVNDFQKGDIAEGYSVSREKKESFPLTVTSAQKNPTAFYLCACGRQGGNQPQHFGDGTRLSIL.

The chain has TRBV9 and TRBJ2-1; D gene uncertain. This CDR3 spans 16 amino acids. Trimming left V 4 bases short and J 0 bases short, with 14 bases between. Germline loops: CDR1 SGDLS, CDR2 YYNGEE. The CDR3 DNA is TGTGCCAGCAGCCCCTTAGCAATCAGCTCCTACAATGAGCAGTTCTTC. Its translation: CASSPLAISSYNEQFF. Full variable domain (missing parts from reference TRBV9 and TRBJ2-1): DSGVTQTPKHLITATGQRVTLRCSPRSGDLSVYWYQQSLDQGLQFLIQYYNGEERAKGNILERFSAQQFPDLHSELNLSSLELGDSALYFCASSPLAISSYNEQFFGPGTRLTVL.

This clone was recorded once. V and J are TRBV25-1 and TRBJ2-7; D not certain. V was pared by 3 bases and J by 0 bases, with 9 bases between. The CDR3 covers 14 residues. Germline V gives CDR1 MGHDK, CDR2 SYGVNS. The CDR3 protein is CASSERPSSYEQYF. In DNA, the CDR3 is TGTGCCAGCAGTGAGCGGCCTAGCTCCTACGAGCAGTACTTC.